This T cell receptor (beta chain) was sequenced during a study of shared clonotypes between healthy human individuals (dated by TCRdb to about 2020). Regarding the complete study: A few men and a couple of women, aged 18 to 49 years, made up the cohort. To estimate repertoire size and how much clonotype sharing occurs between individuals, the study deeply sequenced the blood TCR repertoires of five healthy adults. Per donor, leukapheresis produced somewhere between about 0.94 and 9 billion PBMCs. For each donor, three plates each were used for CD4 naive and CD4 memory, two plates were used for CD8 naive, and one plate was used for CD8 memory. To increase sequencing depth and limit assay-specific biases, different laboratories used diverse techniques to prepare libraries and sequence TCR repertoires.

The donors were healthy, HIV-negative adults who had no recently reported acute infections or vaccinations. All donors were Caucasian adults living in Nashville, Tennessee, USA. CD4+ T cells were enriched by magnetic negative selection, after which naive cells were positively selected on CD45RA and the negative fraction was taken as the memory subset. After blood collection by leukapheresis, PBMCs were isolated using Ficoll-Histopaque density gradient centrifugation and then cryopreserved in the vapor phase of liquid nitrogen. Analytical flow cytometry was used to check the purity and quantity of each magnetically sorted T cell population. Genomic DNA was isolated from each sorted fraction and quantified by UV absorbance on a Nanodrop 2000c. The table lists this clone with many counts. Its antigen is not yet known. Per-base qualities were not stored, and no clone one base away is much larger. Using the deep immunoSEQ assay, multiplex PCR amplified TCR CDR3 regions from genomic DNA. For each cell subset, the extracted genomic DNA was distributed evenly across all wells of several immunoSEQ 96-well plates, and each plate served as one replicate. Each replicate PCR for sorted subsets received around 200 ng genomic DNA, equal to tens of thousands of T cell genomes. Purified libraries were measured with a Qubit 3.0 fluorometer, size-checked on a Bioanalyzer 2100, and measured again with the KAPA Library Quantification kit. Every immunoSEQ 96-well plate was sequenced on a dedicated single-read 150-cycle Illumina NextSeq 550 flow cell. Regarding the original processing steps: Because the immunoSEQ output included only junctional sequences and no quality scores, the filtering could not be the same as the filtering used for full-length reads. To assign V/J genes and CDR3, sequences were annotated using PyIR, a Python wrapper for IgBLAST v1.9, with IMGT germline references. Reads were removed for weak V/J assignments (E-value above 1e-6), missing CDR3, stop codons, out-of-frame junctions, or ambiguous translated residues. V3J clonotypes were defined as sequences sharing an identical inferred V gene, J gene, and CDR3 amino acid sequence. Percentage overlap between repertoires was computed as shared unique clonotypes divided by the size of the smaller repertoire. Repertoire richness was assessed with RTK rarefaction, the Chao1 estimator, and Recon v2.1 estimates of unobserved clonotypes. Generation probabilities for all TCRbeta clonotypes obtained by the gDNA method from several donors were computed using OLGA. TCRdb provides this immuneACCESS table in a form limited to in-frame rearrangements. Some clones are lacking; in checked studies, under half of them reflect an unresolved V gene, and why the rest are absent is not known. V, J and clone size reflect that table, while D and trimming were determined from the DNA. The sample table lists about 1 million clones, roughly 75% of them with a count of one. Approximately 1.5% of the sample belongs to the ten largest clones.

General findings and caveats noted by the study authors: Pairwise subsampling led to the expectation that sequencing depth would affect the degree of clonotype sharing among donors. Larger estimated clonotype richness was generally found for naive subsets than for memory subsets. Sampling was limited to blood, and TCR repertoires in tissue likely differ from TCR repertoires in blood. Compared with non-shared clonotypes, clonotypes shared by all four sorted-subset donors had higher generation probabilities. Approximately 5% of naive CD4, more than 3% of naive CD8, approximately 2.2% of memory CD4, and 0.4% of memory CD8 clonotypes were shared across four donors. Because the study included only a small number of donors, the genetic and exposure-history diversity represented was limited. Incomplete sequencing was indicated by rarefaction of sorted-subset datasets, despite the large sequencing depth.

From the germline V gene, CDR1 is SNHLY and CDR2 is FYNNEI. Inclusive of the bounding cysteine and phenylalanine, the CDR3 is 13 residues long. Just CDR3 DNA is preserved here, 39 bases in frame from base 1. V lost 7 bases and J lost 5 bases, and the count of bases not matched to a germline gene is 7. The V and J genes are TRBV2 and TRBJ2-7; 8 bases in the junction line up with TRBD1. Sequenced sample: memory CD4+ T cells sorted from blood. The cell subset or site label, as the study defines it: CD45RA-negative fraction. The TCR sequence derives from a man between 18 and 29 years old in good health. The CDR3 in this case is CASTRTGRNEQYF. The nucleotide sequence reads TGTGCCAGCACCAGGACAGGGCGGAACGAGCAGTACTTC. Full variable domain (CDR3 extended with the reference TRBV2 and TRBJ2-7 proteins): EPEVTQTPSHQVTQMGQEVILRCVPISNHLYFYWYRQILGQKVEFLVSFYNNEISEKSEIFDDQFSVERPDGSNFTLKIRSTKLEDSAMYFCASTRTGRNEQYFGPGTRLTVT.